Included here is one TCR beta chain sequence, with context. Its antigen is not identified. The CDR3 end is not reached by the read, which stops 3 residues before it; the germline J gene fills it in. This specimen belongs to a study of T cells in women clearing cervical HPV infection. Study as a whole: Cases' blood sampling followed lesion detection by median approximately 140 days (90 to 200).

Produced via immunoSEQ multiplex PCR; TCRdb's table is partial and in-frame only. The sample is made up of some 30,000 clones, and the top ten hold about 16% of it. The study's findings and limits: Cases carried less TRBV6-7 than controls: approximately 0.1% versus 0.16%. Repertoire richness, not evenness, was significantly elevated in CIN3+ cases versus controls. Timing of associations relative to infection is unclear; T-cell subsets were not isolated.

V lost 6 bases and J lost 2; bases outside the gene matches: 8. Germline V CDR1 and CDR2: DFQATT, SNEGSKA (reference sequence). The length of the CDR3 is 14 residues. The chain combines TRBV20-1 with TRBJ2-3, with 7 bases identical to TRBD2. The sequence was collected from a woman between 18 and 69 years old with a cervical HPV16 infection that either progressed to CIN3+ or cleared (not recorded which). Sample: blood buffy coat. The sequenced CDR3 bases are TGCAGTGCACCCCGACTAGCAAACACAGATACG. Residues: CSAPRLANTDT. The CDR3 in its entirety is CSAPRLANTDTQYF.